One sample yielded the 8 T cell receptor beta chains listed below, sequenced in a study of cytomegalovirus exposure and HLA in healthy donors. 13 Jbeta primers and 60 Vbeta primers were used for the PCR. The repertoire was sequenced with immunoSEQ multiplex PCR; TCRdb's copy has only in-frame clones and lacks some. The top ten hold 3% of the sample, which has approximately 150,000 clones, 64% seen once. Sequenced: PBMCs. The receptor set was obtained from a woman aged 30 to 39 in good health and CMV-seropositive.

The genes are TRBV10-3 and TRBJ2-7, with D possibly TRBD1 on 5 matching bases. The V end lost 3 bases, the J end lost 3 bases, and 12 bases lay between the germline ends. The CDR3 has 14 amino acids. CDR1 ENHRY and CDR2 SYGVKD come from the germline V gene. Here the CDR3 reads CAISDQGAVYEQYF. The CDR3 DNA reads TGTGCCATCAGTGACCAGGGTGCAGTCTACGAGCAGTACTTC.

The chain uses TRBV5-6 and TRBJ2-7, with 12 bases that match TRBD1. V lost 3 bases and J lost 4; bases outside the gene matches: 8. The CDR3 consists of 16 residues. The germline V gene has CDR1 SGHDT and CDR2 YYEEEE. The CDR3 protein is CASSWGTGGNYYEQYF. In DNA, the CDR3 is TGTGCCAGCAGCTGGGGGACAGGGGGCAATTATTACGAGCAGTACTTC.

This clone was seen a few times. The CDR3 here is CASSPNGGYEQYF. CDR3 DNA sequence: TGTGCCAGCAGCCCCAACGGGGGATACGAGCAGTACTTC. The rearrangement uses TRBV7-8 and TRBJ2-7; D is perhaps TRBD2 (6 bases). The V end was cut by 5 bases, the J end by 4 bases, with 12 bases between. The CDR3 extends over 13 amino acids. Germline V gives CDR1 SGHVS, CDR2 FQNEAQ.

The sample holds a few counts of this clone. The chain recombines TRBV29-1 with TRBJ1-2; a weak D match, TRBD1 (5 bases). Germline V gene sequence: CDR1 SQVTM, CDR2 ANQGSEA. The CDR3 runs to 13 residues. V lost 5 bases and J lost 1, with 11 bases in between. The CDR3 nucleotides read TGCAGCGTTACAGGTTGGAGTAACTATGGCTACACCTTC. It yields the protein CSVTGWSNYGYTF.

The gene calls are TRBV6-5 and TRBJ2-7; 8 nucleotides align to TRBD1. Germline V gives CDR1 MNHEY, CDR2 SVGAGI. This CDR3 contains 16 residues. The V gene end was trimmed by 4 bases and the J gene end by 6 bases; junction bases not matched to a gene: 14. CDR3 sequence (DNA): TGTGCCAGCAGTTTCCCATCAGGGGGCGTAAGGGCCGAGCAGTACTTC. It translates to CASSFPSGGVRAEQYF.

The chain couples TRBV7-9 to TRBJ2-2; D remains unclear. CDR1 and CDR2 (germline): SEHNR, FQNEAQ (reference sequence). This CDR3 has 10 residues. V lost 8 bases and J lost 7, with 5 bases in between. The CDR3 coding sequence is TGTGCCAGCTGGAGCGGGGAGCTGTTTTTT. Protein product: CASWSGELFF.

V is TRBV5-1 and J is TRBJ1-2, with D possibly TRBD1 on 5 matching bases. This CDR3 has 13 amino acids. V lost 0 bases to trimming and J lost 5 bases, with 8 bases between them. CDR1 SGHRS and CDR2 YFSETQ come from the germline V gene. The CDR3 sequence: CASSLEGRYGYTF. For the CDR3, the DNA is TGCGCCAGCAGCTTGGAGGGGCGGTATGGCTACACCTTC.

The chain carries TRBV10-3 and TRBJ1-5, with 7 bases identical to TRBD1. Germline V gene lookup returns CDR1 ENHRY and CDR2 SYGVKD. J gave up 3 bases and V 5 bases, and 7 bases lay outside the gene matches. CDR3 size: 15 residues. The CDR3 nucleotides are TGTGCCATCAGTCCAACCGGGACAGACAATCAGCCCCAGCATTTT. Translated: CAISPTGTDNQPQHF.